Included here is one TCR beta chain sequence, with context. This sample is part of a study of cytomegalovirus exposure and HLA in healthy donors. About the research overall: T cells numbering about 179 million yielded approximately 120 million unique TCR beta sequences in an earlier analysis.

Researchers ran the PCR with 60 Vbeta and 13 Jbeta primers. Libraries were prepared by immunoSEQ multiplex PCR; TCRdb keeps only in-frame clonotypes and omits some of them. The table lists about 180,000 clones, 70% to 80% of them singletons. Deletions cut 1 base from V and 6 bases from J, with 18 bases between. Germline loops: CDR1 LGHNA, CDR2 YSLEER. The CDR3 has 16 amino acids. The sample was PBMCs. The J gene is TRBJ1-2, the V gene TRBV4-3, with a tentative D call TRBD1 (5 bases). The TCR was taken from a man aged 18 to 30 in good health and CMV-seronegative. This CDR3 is CASSQGFGGVLNGYTF. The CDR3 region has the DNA TGCGCCAGCAGCCAAGGGTTTGGAGGGGTTCTCAATGGCTACACCTTC.